This T cell receptor (beta chain) was identified in a study of T cells in localized non-small cell lung cancer. To note about this clone: Antigen unknown.

The germline gives CDR1 SGHAT, CDR2 FQNNGV. The V and J ends lost 7 bases and 3 bases respectively, with 15 bases between them. This CDR3 comprises 14 residues. Sequencing used immunoSEQ multiplex PCR; TCRdb keeps in-frame clones, though not all of them. The sample has about 48,000 clones; roughly 77% are singletons. The study, taken as a whole, reports: Appearance in adjacent lung was seen for a median around 58 of the top 100 tumor clones. Uninvolved adjacent lung showed peak T cell clonality, exceeding tumor. Higher adjacent-lung clonality was associated with shorter survival. Heterogeneity is still possible, as just one tumor region was sequenced.

The chain links TRBV11-2 to TRBJ2-5; D is ambiguous. This clonotype was sampled from a man between 35 and 75 years old with stage I squamous cell lung carcinoma. The source material was peripheral blood, sampled before any cancer treatment. CDR3 region: CASTWRVSKETQYF. The CDR3 bases are TGTGCCAGCACCTGGAGAGTATCCAAAGAGACCCAGTACTTC.